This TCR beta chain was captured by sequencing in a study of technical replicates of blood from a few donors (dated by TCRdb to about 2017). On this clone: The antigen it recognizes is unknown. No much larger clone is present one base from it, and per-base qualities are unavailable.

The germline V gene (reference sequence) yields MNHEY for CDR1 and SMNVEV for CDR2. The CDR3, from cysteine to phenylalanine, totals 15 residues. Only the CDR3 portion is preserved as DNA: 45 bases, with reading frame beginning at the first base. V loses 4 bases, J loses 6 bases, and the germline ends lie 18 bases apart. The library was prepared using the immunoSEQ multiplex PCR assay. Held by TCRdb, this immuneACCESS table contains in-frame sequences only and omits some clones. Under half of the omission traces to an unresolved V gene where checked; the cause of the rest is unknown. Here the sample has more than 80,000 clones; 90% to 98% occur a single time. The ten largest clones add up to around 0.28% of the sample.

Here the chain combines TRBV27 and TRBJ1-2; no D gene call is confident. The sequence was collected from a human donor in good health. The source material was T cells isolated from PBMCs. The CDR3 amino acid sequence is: CASSSRQTPMNGYTF. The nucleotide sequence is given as TGTGCCAGCAGTTCTCGACAAACCCCAATGAATGGCTACACCTTC.